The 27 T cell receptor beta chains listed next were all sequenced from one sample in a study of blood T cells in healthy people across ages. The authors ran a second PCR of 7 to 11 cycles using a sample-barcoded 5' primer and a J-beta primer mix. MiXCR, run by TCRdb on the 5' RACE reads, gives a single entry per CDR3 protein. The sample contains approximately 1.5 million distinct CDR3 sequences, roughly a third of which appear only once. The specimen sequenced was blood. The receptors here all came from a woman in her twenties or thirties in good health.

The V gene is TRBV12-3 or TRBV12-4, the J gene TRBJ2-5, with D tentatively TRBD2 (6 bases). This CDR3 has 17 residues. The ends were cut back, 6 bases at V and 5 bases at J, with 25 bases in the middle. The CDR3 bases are TGTGCCAGCAGCCGACCCAGAGGGACTTTGGCGGGGGAGACCCAGTACTTC. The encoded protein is CASSRPRGTLAGETQYF.

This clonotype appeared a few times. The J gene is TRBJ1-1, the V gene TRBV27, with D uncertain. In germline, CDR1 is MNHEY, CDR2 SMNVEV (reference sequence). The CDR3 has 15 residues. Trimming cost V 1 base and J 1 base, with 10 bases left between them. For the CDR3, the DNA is TGTGCCAGCAGTTTATGGGCAGCCCCGAACACTGAAGCTTTCTTT. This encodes CASSLWAAPNTEAFF.

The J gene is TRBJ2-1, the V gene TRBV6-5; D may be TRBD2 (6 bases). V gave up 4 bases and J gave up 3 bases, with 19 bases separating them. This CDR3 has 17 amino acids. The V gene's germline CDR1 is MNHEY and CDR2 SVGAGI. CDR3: CASSSRSPGGVYNEQFF. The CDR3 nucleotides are TGTGCCAGCAGTTCCCGTTCGCCAGGAGGGGTCTACAATGAGCAGTTCTTC.

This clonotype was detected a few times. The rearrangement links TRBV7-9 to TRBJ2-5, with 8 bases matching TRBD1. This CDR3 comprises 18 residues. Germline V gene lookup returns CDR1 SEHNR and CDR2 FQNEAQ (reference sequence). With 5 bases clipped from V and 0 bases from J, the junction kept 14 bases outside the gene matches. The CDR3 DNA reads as TGTGCCAGCAGCCCCTTGGCAGGGGGCGAAAGGAACCAAGAGACCCAGTACTTC. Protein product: CASSPLAGGERNQETQYF.

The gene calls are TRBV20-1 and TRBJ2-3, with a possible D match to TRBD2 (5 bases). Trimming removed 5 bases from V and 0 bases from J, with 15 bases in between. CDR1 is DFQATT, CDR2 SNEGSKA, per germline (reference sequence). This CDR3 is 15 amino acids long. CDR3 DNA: TGCAGTGCTGGAAGCATAGCGTTGAGCACAGATACGCAGTATTTT. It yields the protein CSAGSIALSTDTQYF.

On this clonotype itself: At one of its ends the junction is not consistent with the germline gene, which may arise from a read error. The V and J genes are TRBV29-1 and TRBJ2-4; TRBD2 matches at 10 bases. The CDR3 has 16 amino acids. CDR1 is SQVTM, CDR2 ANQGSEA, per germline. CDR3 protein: CSVASGRAGGKDIQYF. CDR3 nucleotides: TGCAGCGTTGCAAGCGGGAGGGCCGGGGGCAAAGACATTCAGTACTTC.

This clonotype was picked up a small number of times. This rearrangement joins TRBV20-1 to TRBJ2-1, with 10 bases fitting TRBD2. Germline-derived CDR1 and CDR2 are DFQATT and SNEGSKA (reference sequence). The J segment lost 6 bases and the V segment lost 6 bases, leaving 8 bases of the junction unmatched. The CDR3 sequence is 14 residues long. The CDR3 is CSAQLAGVGNEQFF. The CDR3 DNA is TGCAGTGCCCAGCTAGCGGGAGTGGGCAATGAGCAGTTCTTC.

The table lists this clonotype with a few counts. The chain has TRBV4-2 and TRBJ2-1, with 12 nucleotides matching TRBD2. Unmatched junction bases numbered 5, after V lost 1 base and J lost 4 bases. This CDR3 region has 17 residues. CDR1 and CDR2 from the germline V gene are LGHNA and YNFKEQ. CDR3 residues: CASSQASGRAGYNEQFF. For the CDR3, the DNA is TGTGCCAGCAGCCAAGCTAGCGGGAGGGCCGGTTACAATGAGCAGTTCTTC.

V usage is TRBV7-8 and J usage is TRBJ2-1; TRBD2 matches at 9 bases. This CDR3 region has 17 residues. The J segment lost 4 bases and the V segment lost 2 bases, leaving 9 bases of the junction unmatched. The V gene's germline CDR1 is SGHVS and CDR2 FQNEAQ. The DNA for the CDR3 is TGTGCCAGCAGCTTAAGTGCGCGGCTAGCGGGGTACAATGAGCAGTTCTTC. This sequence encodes CASSLSARLAGYNEQFF.

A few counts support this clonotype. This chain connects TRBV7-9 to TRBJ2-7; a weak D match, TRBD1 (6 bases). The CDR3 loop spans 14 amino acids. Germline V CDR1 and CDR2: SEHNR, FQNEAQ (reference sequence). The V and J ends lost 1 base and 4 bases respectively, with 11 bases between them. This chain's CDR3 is CASSLEVRGYEQYF. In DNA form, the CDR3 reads TGTGCCAGCAGCTTAGAAGTCAGGGGTTACGAGCAGTACTTC.

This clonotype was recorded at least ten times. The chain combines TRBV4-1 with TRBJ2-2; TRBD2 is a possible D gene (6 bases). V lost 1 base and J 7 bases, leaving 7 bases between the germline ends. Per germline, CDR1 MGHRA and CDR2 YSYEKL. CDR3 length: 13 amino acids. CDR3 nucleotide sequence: TGCGCCAGCAGCCAAGTGGGGGGCGGGGAGCTGTTTTTT. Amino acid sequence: CASSQVGGGELFF.

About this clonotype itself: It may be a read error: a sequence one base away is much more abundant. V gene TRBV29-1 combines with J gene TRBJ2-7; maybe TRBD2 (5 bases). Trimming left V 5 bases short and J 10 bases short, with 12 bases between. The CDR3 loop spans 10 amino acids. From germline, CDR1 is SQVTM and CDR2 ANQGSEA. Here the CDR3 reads CSVIGEIQYF. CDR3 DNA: TGCAGCGTTATTGGGGAGATCCAGTACTTC.

CDR3 nucleotides: TGTGCCAGCAGTGAAGCTCTAGGTAACACTGAAGCTTTCTTT. It is translated as CASSEALGNTEAFF. The V and J genes are TRBV6-1 and TRBJ1-1; D is undetermined. Germline V gene lookup returns CDR1 MNHNS and CDR2 SASEGT. V lost 0 bases to trimming and J lost 2 bases, with 7 bases between them. This CDR3 comprises 14 residues.

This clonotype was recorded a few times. The CDR3 here is CASVGAVPEQYF. CDR3 nucleotide sequence: TGTGCCAGCGTTGGTGCGGTCCCCGAGCAGTACTTC. The rearrangement uses TRBV27 and TRBJ2-7; D unclear. This CDR3 has 12 residues. Germline V gives CDR1 MNHEY, CDR2 SMNVEV (reference sequence). V lost 8 bases to trimming and J lost 6 bases, with 14 bases between them.

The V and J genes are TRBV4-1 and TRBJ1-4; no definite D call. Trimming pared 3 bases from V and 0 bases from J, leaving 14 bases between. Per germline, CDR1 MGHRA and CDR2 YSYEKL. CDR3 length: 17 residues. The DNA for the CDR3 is TGCGCCAGCAGCCAGGCGTATTTCATGGCAACTAATGAAAAACTGTTTTTT. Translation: CASSQAYFMATNEKLFF.

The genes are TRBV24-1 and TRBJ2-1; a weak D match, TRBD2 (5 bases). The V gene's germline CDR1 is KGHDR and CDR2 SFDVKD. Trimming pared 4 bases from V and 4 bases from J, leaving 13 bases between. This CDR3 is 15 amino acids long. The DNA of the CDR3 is TGTGCCACCAGTGACCCTGGGAGTAGGTACAATGAGCAGTTCTTC. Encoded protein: CATSDPGSRYNEQFF.

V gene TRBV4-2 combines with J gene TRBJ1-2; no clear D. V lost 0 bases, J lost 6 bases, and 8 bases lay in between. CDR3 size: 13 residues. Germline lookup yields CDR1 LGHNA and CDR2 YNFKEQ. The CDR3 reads CASSQEEGDGYTF. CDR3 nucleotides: TGTGCCAGCAGCCAAGAGGAAGGAGATGGCTACACCTTC.

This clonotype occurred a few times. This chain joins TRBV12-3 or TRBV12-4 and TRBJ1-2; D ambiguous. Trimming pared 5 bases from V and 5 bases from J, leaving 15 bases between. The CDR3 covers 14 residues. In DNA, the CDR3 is TGTGCCAGCAGTCCCTATCTGGGCCTGTATGGCTACACCTTC. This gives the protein CASSPYLGLYGYTF.

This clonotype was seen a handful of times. This chain's CDR3 is CATSSPGQVLVAEKLFF. CDR3 in DNA: TGTGCCACCAGCAGTCCGGGACAGGTGCTTGTAGCTGAAAAACTGTTTTTT. This chain links TRBV15 with TRBJ1-4; TRBD1 matches 8 bases. With V trimmed by 3 bases and J by 7 bases, 13 bases remained unmatched. This CDR3 has 17 residues. Per germline, CDR1 LNHNV and CDR2 YYDKDF (reference sequence).

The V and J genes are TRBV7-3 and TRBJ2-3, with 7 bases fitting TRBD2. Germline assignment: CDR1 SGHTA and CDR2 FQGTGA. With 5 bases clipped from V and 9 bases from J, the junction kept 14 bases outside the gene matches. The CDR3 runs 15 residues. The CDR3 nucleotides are TGTGCCAGCAGCGGCGGGACTACTCCCGCAGGGACGCAGTATTTT. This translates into CASSGGTTPAGTQYF.

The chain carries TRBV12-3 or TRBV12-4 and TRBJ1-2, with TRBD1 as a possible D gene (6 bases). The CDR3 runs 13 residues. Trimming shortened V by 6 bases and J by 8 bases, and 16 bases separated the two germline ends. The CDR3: CASRPPGVGGYTF. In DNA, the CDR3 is TGTGCCAGCAGACCTCCAGGGGTGGGCGGCTACACCTTC.

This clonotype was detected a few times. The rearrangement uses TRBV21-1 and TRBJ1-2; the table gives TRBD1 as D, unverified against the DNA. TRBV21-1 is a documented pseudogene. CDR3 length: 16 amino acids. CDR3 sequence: CASSKGLTGHNYGYTF. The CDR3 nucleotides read TGTGCCAGCAGCAAAGGCTTGACAGGCCATAACTATGGCTACACCTTC.

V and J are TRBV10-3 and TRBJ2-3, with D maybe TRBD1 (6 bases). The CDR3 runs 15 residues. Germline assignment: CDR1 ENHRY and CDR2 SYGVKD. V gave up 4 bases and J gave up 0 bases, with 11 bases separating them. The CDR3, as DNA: TGTGCCATCAGTGGGGGGACAACGAGCACAGATACGCAGTATTTT. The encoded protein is CAISGGTTSTDTQYF.

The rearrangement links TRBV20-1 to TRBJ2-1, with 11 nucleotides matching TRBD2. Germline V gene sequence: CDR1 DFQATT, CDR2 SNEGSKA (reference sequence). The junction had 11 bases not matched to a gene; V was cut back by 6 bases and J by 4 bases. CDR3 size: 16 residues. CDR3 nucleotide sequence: TGCAGTGCCTTCTTAGCGGGAGGGCCGGGTTACAATGAGCAGTTCTTC. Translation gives CSAFLAGGPGYNEQFF.

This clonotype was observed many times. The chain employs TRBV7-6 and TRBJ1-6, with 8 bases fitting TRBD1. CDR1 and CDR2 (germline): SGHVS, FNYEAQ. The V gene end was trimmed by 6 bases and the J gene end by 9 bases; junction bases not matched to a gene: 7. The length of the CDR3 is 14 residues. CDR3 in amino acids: CASSPDRGGSPLHF. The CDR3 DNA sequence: TGTGCCAGCAGTCCCGACAGGGGCGGTTCACCCCTCCACTTT.

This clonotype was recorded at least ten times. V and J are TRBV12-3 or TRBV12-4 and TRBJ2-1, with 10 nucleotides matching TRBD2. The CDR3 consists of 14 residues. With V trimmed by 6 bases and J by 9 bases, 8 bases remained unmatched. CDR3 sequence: CASRALAGDGEQFF. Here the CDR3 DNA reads TGTGCCAGCAGGGCCCTAGCGGGGGACGGTGAGCAGTTCTTC.

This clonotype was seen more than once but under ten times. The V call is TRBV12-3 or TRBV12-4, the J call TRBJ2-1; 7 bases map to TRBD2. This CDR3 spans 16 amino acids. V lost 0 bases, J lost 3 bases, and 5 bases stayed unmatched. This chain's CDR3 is CASSLARGTLYNEQFF. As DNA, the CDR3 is TGTGCCAGCAGTTTAGCGCGGGGGACTCTCTACAATGAGCAGTTCTTC.